These 4 T cell receptor beta chains were all obtained from the same sample, sequenced in a study of T-cell reconstitution after alpha-beta-depleted transplantation in children. For TCRbeta, the library was prepared with unique molecular identifiers. From the PCR reads, TCRdb called clonotypes with MiXCR, one entry per CDR3 protein. The sample lists approximately 170,000 distinct CDR3 sequences, around 10% occurring once. Specimen: PBMCs, collected before TCRalphabeta/CD19-depleted stem cell transplant. The receptors originated from a boy between 2 and 10 years old with acute myeloid leukemia, due to receive a stem cell transplant.

The V and J genes are TRBV5-1 and TRBJ1-1, with D possibly being TRBD1 (5 bases). The germline V and J ends were trimmed by 1 base and 4 bases, with 17 bases remaining between them. The CDR3 is made up of 16 amino acids. Germline CDR1 SGHRS, CDR2 YFSETQ. CDR3 DNA: TGCGCCAGCAGCTTGAGGGGACGGGGTCCGGCCACTGAAGCTTTCTTT. Translation gives CASSLRGRGPATEAFF.

This clonotype has at least ten counts. V gene TRBV20-1 combines with J gene TRBJ1-1, with D maybe TRBD1 (5 bases). This CDR3 is 15 amino acids long. Between the trimmed V and J ends, which lost 5 bases and 0 bases, there was a span of 16 bases. From germline, CDR1 is DFQATT and CDR2 SNEGSKA (reference sequence). The chain's CDR3 is CSAAGTEMMNTEAFF. The CDR3 nucleotides read TGCAGTGCTGCGGGGACGGAGATGATGAACACTGAAGCTTTCTTT.

This clonotype was detected many times. The chain employs TRBV12-3 or TRBV12-4 and TRBJ2-4; TRBD2 matches at 11 bases. CDR3 length: 16 amino acids. V lost 3 bases, J lost 0 bases, and 1 base stayed unmatched. CDR3 protein: CASSFGLAGAKNIQYF. CDR3 sequence (DNA): TGTGCCAGCAGTTTTGGACTAGCGGGAGCCAAAAACATTCAGTACTTC.

This clonotype was found many times. The V gene is TRBV20-1, the J gene TRBJ1-1; possibly TRBD1 for D (5 bases). The CDR3 contains 11 residues. CDR1 is DFQATT, CDR2 SNEGSKA, per germline (reference sequence). V gave up 7 bases and J gave up 1 base, with 7 bases separating them. CDR3 coding DNA: TGCAGTGGGGACGGGAACACTGAAGCTTTCTTT. Translating gives CSGDGNTEAFF.